A single sample is the source of the 17 T cell receptor beta chains below, sequenced in a study of human CD8 memory T cell subsets. Sequencing libraries of TCR beta were made by UMI-labeled 5' RACE. TCRdb reanalyzed the 5' RACE reads, giving one entry per CDR3 protein sequence and no DNA. This repertoire comprises 4,000 to 6,500 distinct CDR3 sequences; its ten largest clones make up 30% to 45%. The material sequenced was CD8+ T cells from PBMCs. The receptors here all came from a human donor in good health.

The J gene is TRBJ2-1, the V gene TRBV12-3 or TRBV12-4; the D call of TRBD1 rests on TCRdb alone, since no DNA is present to check it. The CDR3 length is 15 residues. The chain's CDR3 is CASRPQRGGNNEQFF.

The J gene is TRBJ2-1, the V gene TRBV11-3. This CDR3 is 14 amino acids long. Germline loops: CDR1 SGHNT, CDR2 YENEEA. The CDR3 is CASSRRSSYNEQFF. The full variable domain, completed using reference TRBV11-3 and TRBJ2-1, is EAGVVQSPRYKIIEKKQPVAFWCNPISGHNTLYWYLQNLGQGPELLIRYENEEAVDDSQLPKDRFSAERLKGVDSTLKIQPAELGDSAVYLCASSRRSSYNEQFFGPGTRLTVL.

J is TRBJ1-2 and V is TRBV29-1. Germline values: CDR1 SQVTM, CDR2 ANQGSEA. The CDR3 totals 11 residues. CDR3 residues: CSVVDNYGYTF.

This chain joins TRBV29-1 and TRBJ2-2. This CDR3 comprises 13 residues. The germline V gene has CDR1 SQVTM and CDR2 ANQGSEA. The CDR3 sequence is CSVGIRNTGELFF.

The chain combines TRBV14 with TRBJ1-2. CDR1 is SGHDN and CDR2 is FVKESK in the germline V gene. CDR3 length: 15 amino acids. The CDR3 protein is CASSQDMVTTYGYTF.

The genes are TRBV5-6 and TRBJ1-1. CDR1 SGHDT and CDR2 YYEEEE come from the germline V gene. This CDR3 spans 14 amino acids. CDR3 loop: CASSLGRPNTEAFF.

The chain links TRBV10-2 to TRBJ2-7; TCRdb's D call of TRBD1 is untestable without DNA. The CDR3 extends over 14 amino acids. CDR1 is WSHSY and CDR2 is SAAADI in the germline V gene. The CDR3 loop is CASSLSGEIGEQYF.

The V and J genes are TRBV30 and TRBJ1-5. Germline CDR1 reads GTSNPN; CDR2 reads SVGIG (reference sequence). CDR3 size: 15 residues. CDR3 amino acids: CAWSSAGAGNQPQHF.

The chain combines TRBV29-1 with TRBJ2-2; TCRdb calls TRBD1, which cannot be checked without DNA. Germline CDR1 SQVTM, CDR2 ANQGSEA. The CDR3 contains 15 residues. The CDR3 loop is CSAQTGGRGTGELFF.

The rearrangement uses TRBV7-2 and TRBJ2-3. CDR1 is SGHTA, CDR2 FQGNSA, per germline. The CDR3 is 15 amino acids. CDR3 protein: CASSLVDTPPDTQYF.

This clonotype registers medium-sized (0.01 to 0.1%) by frequency. The chain employs TRBV5-1 and TRBJ2-1; TCRdb's D call, TRBD2, is unchecked because there is no DNA. The CDR3 loop spans 16 amino acids. The germline V gene encodes CDR1 SGHRS and CDR2 YFSETQ. CDR3: CASSLAGTSGGYEQFF.

The CDR3 protein is CASSLGGHQPQHF. The V and J genes are TRBV7-9 and TRBJ1-5; checking the TCRdb D call of TRBD1 is not possible without DNA. Germline lookup yields CDR1 SEHNR and CDR2 FQNEAQ (reference sequence). The CDR3 is 13 residues long. The full variable domain, rest sourced from reference TRBV7-9 and TRBJ1-5, is DTGVSQNPRHKITKRGQNVTFRCDPISEHNRLYWYRQTLGQGPEFLTYFQNEAQLEKSRLLSDRFSAERPKGSFSTLEIQRTEQGDSAMYLCASSLGGHQPQHFGDGTRLSIL.

The chain recombines TRBV19 with TRBJ2-1; without DNA, the TCRdb call of TRBD1 cannot be checked. The length of the CDR3 is 13 residues. Germline V lookup: CDR1 LNHDA, CDR2 SQIVND (reference sequence). The CDR3 sequence: CASSIRDWDEQFF.

The rearrangement links TRBV19 to TRBJ2-4; lacking DNA, the TRBD1 call made by TCRdb goes unchecked. Germline V gene data show CDR1 as LNHDA and CDR2 as SQIVND (reference sequence). The CDR3 is 14 residues long. The CDR3 protein is CASSMPGGWNIQYF.

This rearrangement joins TRBV20-1 to TRBJ2-7; TCRdb calls TRBD1, which cannot be checked without DNA. CDR1 and CDR2 from the germline V gene are DFQATT and SNEGSKA (reference sequence). The CDR3 contains 15 residues. The CDR3 sequence: CSAEDLRTGAYEQYF.

The chain carries TRBV27 and TRBJ1-5. This CDR3 region has 14 residues. Germline-derived CDR1 and CDR2 are MNHEY and SMNVEV (reference sequence). CDR3 sequence: CASSPGLQTQPQHF.

The gene calls are TRBV27 and TRBJ2-7; TCRdb returns TRBD2, unconfirmable since there is no DNA. CDR1 is MNHEY, CDR2 SMNVEV, per germline (reference sequence). CDR3 length: 14 residues. The CDR3 reads CASGLAGGTYEQYF.